This record looks at one TCR beta chain sequence and its context. It has no known antigen specificity. No per-base quality is available; no much larger clone lies one base away. The data are from a study of beta chain features in type 1 diabetes (dated by TCRdb to 2017 to 2018). Background on the whole study: Mean age, gender distribution, total cell number and subset yield did not differ between patients and healthy donors. A total of about 110 million sorted cells were examined across all samples, and the number of cells per subset was strongly correlated with RNA yield. The study compared TCRB repertoires of sorted circulating CD4+ T cell subsets between recently diagnosed type 1 diabetes patients and matched healthy donors. Regulatory and stem cell-like memory subsets were isolated from only 8 patients and about eight healthy donors, whereas naive and central memory subsets came from all 30 or so donors. Broader findings and caveats from the paper: Because small numbers of individuals were included in the HLA sub-analyses, any influence of HLA type on TCRB rearrangement was left unresolved. Patients with type 1 diabetes made fewer insertions and deleted more nucleotides at VDJ recombination sites, implying thymic rearrangement abnormalities. Sequencing cDNA rather than genomic DNA could over-represent highly expressing activated cells, although activation and CD3 levels did not differ between groups. PCR may preferentially amplify shorter templates, but because patient and control samples were amplified and corrected together, any resulting skew would affect both groups equally. Type 1 diabetes patients showed a moderate but significant shortening of TCRB CDR3 length in all four CD4+ subsets. Naive, central memory and regulatory TCRB repertoires appeared to be more similar among patients than among healthy donors.

A single peripheral blood draw of about 120 mL on average was collected from each donor into heparinised tubes. A BD FACSAria II was used to sort naive, central memory, regulatory and stem cell-like memory CD4+ T cells with a panel that included CD45RO, CCR7, CD25, CD127, CD95 and CD27. Every sorted population had a purity above 95%. Right away, PBMCs were isolated by Lymphoprep density gradient centrifugation and were stained directly, with no culture step. Samples were stained and sorted in pairs, with one healthy donor and one patient per experiment, so that batch effects were minimized. The junction shows trimming of 5 bases on V and 5 bases on J, plus 15 bases between the germline ends. CDR1 and CDR2 are read off the germline V gene as MDHEN and SYDVKM. The CDR3 runs 14 residues from the cysteine to the phenylalanine. CDR3 DNA is the only sequence kept; it has 42 bases, read in frame from the first base.

The High Capacity cDNA Reverse Transcription Kit was used to reverse transcribe all of the isolated RNA, meaning that expressed TCRB transcripts were what got sequenced. Deep immunoSEQ sequencing was performed on naive, central memory and regulatory T cell samples, with an average of roughly 3.5 million total reads per sample. Sorted cells were lysed in RLT buffer and RNA was extracted with DNase-treated RNeasy Micro or Mini kits, depending on cell number. Each cell subset was processed separately to prevent cross-contamination, with patient and healthy donor samples processed together. The immunoSEQ multiplex PCR was used to amplify TCRB sequences from cDNA, yielding 87-bp fragments that span the CDR3 region. Sequencing of the amplicons was performed on the Illumina HiSeq platform. For the original study's pipeline: Synthetic template baselines were used to correct PCR bias computationally, reads within Hamming distance 2 were collapsed, and singletons that could not be merged were discarded. Reads were aligned to IMGT to assign V, D and J genes, CDR3 length, and insertions or deletions at six rearrangement sites. Within each subset, clonotype counts were normalized to sorted cell number, after which true diversity and Gini coefficients were computed with the tcR R package. The overlap coefficient, calculated on TCRB nucleotide sequences, was used to measure repertoire sharing. Out-of-frame TCRB sequences from naive cells were analyzed as a proxy for the pre-selection repertoire. As stored in TCRdb, this immuneACCESS dataset retains in-frame rearrangements with V and J assigned. A fraction of the clones does not appear; measured against another copy, unresolved V genes explain less than half of the discrepancy, and the remainder lacks a known reason. Clonal size and the V and J genes are those of that table, whereas D and trimming came from the DNA. Recorded for this sample are 250,000 to 350,000 clones; 14% of them occurred a single time. Clones ranked in the top ten supply more than 0.015% of the sample.

The V and J genes are TRBV28 and TRBJ1-2; matching of 6 bases hints at TRBD1 as the D gene. Source material: naive CD4+ T cells from blood. According to the study, the label for this sample's cell subset or site signals: true naive CD4+ T cells. The clonotype originates from a man aged 30 to 45 with type 1 diabetes. The nucleotides are TGTGCCAGCAGTAAATCAGGGGTGGAGTATGGCTACACCTTC. Translated, it gives CASSKSGVEYGYTF.